The 2 T cell receptor beta chains listed next were all sequenced from one sample in a study of control samples from healthy donors and cancer patients. TCRdb's copy holds only in-frame clones and misses some; the assay was immunoSEQ multiplex PCR. The sample shows about 120,000 clones, 89% of them seen only once. Sequencing input: blood. Receptors were obtained from a man aged 45-65 years in good health.

The chain is built from TRBV18 and TRBJ2-3; D is unclear. Germline V gene data show CDR1 as KGHSH and CDR2 as LQKENI. The V and J ends lost 0 bases and 2 bases respectively, with 12 bases between them. CDR3 length: 16 amino acids. DNA of the CDR3: TGTGCCAGCTCACCACCGGGGATGTGGGACACAGATACGCAGTATTTT. Its protein is CASSPPGMWDTDTQYF.

As concerns this clone: Given the absence of the conserved phenylalanine or tryptophan at the CDR3 end, a read error is likely. It is unclear where the CDR3 begins or ends on the DNA, so no DNA is shown, and the CDR3 is as TCRdb lists it. The genes are TRBV27 and TRBJ1-2. CDR1 and CDR2 from the germline V gene are MNHEY and SMNVEV (reference sequence). The CDR3 spans 10 residues, counting both ends. CDR3 sequence reads: CASSGPTFDS.